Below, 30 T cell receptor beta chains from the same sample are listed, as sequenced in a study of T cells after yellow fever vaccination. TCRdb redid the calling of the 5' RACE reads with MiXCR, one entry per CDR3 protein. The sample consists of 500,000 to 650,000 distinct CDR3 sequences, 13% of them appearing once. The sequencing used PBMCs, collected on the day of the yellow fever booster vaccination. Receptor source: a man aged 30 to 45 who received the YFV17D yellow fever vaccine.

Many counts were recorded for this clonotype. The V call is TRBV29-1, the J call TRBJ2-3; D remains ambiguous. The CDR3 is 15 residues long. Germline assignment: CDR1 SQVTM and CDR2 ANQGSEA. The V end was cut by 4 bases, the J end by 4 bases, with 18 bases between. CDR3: CSVVSVPRRADTQYF. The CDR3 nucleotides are TGCAGCGTTGTATCGGTGCCGAGAAGGGCAGATACGCAGTATTTT.

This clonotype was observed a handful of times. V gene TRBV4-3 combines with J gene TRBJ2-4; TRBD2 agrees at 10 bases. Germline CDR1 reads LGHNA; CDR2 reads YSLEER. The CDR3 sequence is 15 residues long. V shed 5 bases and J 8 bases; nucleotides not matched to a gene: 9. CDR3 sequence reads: CASSNFPGLAHIQYF. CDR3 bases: TGCGCCAGCAGCAATTTCCCGGGACTAGCGCACATTCAGTACTTC.

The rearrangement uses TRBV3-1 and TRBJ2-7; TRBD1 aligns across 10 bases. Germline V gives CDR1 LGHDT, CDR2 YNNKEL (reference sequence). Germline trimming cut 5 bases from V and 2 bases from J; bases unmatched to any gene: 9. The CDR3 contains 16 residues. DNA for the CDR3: TGTGCCAGCAGCTTTCGCACCGGGACAGGGGCCTACGAGCAGTACTTC. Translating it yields CASSFRTGTGAYEQYF.

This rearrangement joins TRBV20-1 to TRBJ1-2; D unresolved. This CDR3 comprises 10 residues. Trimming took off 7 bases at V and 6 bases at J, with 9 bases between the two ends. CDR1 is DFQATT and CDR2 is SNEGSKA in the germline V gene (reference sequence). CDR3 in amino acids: CSVPENGYTF. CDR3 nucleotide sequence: TGCAGTGTTCCCGAGAATGGCTACACCTTC.

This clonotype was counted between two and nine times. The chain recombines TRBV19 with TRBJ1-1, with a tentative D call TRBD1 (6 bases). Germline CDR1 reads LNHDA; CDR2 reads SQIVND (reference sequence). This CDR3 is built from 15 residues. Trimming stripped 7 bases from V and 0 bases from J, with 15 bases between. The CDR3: CASIHRTDVNTEAFF. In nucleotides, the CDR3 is TGTGCCAGTATCCATAGGACAGATGTGAACACTGAAGCTTTCTTT.

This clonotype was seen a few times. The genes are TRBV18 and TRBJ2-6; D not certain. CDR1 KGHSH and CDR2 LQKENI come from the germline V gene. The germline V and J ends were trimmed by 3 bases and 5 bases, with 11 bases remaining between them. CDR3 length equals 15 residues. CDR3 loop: CASSPTMLRANVLTF. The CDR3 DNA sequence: TGTGCCAGCTCACCGACCATGCTGAGGGCCAACGTCCTGACTTTC.

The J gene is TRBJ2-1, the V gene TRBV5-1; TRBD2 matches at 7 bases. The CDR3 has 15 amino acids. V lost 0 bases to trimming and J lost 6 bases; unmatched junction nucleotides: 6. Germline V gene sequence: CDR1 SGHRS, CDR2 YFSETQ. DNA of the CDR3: TGCGCCAGCAGCTTGGAACTAGCGAGTGTCAATGAGCAGTTCTTC. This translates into CASSLELASVNEQFF.

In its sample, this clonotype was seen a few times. The CDR3 coding sequence is TGTGCCAGCAGTTACTTACGGGAGGGCCCCCAGTACTTC. It translates to CASSYLREGPQYF. The chain joins TRBV6-6 to TRBJ2-5; TRBD2 aligns across 8 bases. Germline assignment: CDR1 MNHNY and CDR2 SVGAGI (reference sequence). The CDR3 covers 13 residues. The junction had 4 bases not matched to a gene; V was cut back by 1 base and J by 9 bases.

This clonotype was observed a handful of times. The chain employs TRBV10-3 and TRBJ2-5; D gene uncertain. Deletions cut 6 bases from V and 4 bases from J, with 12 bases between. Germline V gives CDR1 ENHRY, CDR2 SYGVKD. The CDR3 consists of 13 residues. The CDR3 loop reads CAISLGVGETQYF. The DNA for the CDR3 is TGTGCCATCAGCCTCGGTGTCGGAGAGACCCAGTACTTC.

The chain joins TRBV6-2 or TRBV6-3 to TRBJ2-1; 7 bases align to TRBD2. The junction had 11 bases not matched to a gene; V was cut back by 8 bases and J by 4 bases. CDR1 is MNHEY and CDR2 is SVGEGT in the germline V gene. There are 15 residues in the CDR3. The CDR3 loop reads CASSRPGGTYNEQFF. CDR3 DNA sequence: TGTGCCAGCTCCCGTCCCGGGGGGACTTACAATGAGCAGTTCTTC.

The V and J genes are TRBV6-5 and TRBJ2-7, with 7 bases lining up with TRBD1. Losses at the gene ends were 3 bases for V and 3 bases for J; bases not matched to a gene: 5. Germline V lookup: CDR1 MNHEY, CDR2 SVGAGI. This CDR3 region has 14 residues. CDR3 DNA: TGTGCCAGCAGTTATCGTTGGGACAGCTACGAGCAGTACTTC. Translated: CASSYRWDSYEQYF.

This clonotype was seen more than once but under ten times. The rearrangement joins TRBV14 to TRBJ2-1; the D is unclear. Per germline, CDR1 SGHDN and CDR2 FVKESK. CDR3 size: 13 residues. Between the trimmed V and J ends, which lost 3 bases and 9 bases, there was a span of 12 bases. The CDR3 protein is CASSQSVTGEQFF. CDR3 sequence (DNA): TGTGCCAGCAGCCAGTCGGTCACGGGTGAGCAGTTCTTC. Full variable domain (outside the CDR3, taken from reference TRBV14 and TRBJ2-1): EAGVTQFPSHSVIEKGQTVTLRCDPISGHDNLYWYRRVMGKEIKFLLHFVKESKQDESGMPNNRFLAERTGGTYSTLKVQPAELEDSGVYFCASSQSVTGEQFFGPGTRLTVL.

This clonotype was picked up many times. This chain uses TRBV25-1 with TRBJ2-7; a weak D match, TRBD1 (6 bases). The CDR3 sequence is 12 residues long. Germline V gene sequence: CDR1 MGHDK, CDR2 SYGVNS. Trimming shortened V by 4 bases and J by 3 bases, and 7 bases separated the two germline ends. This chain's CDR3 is CASSVGGYEQYF. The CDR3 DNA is TGTGCCAGCAGTGTAGGGGGCTACGAGCAGTACTTC.

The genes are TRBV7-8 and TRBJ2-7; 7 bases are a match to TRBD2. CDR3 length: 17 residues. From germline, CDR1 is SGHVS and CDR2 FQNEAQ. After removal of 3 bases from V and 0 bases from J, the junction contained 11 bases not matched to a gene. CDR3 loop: CASSLPRLAEISYEQYF. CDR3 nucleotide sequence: TGTGCCAGCAGCTTGCCGCGACTAGCCGAAATCTCCTACGAGCAGTACTTC.

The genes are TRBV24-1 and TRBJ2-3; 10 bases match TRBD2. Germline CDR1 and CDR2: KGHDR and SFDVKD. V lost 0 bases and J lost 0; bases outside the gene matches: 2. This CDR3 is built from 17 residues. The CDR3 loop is CATSDLTSGTSTDTQYF. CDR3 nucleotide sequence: TGTGCCACCAGTGATTTGACTAGCGGGACTAGCACAGATACGCAGTATTTT.

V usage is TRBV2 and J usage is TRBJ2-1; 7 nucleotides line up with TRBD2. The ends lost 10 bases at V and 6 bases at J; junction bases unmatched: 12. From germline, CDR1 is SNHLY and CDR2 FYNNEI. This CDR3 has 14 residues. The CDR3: CATNRLASSNEQFF. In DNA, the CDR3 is TGTGCCACCAATCGACTAGCCTCCAGCAATGAGCAGTTCTTC. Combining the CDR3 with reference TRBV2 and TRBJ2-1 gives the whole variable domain EPEVTQTPSHQVTQMGQEVILRCVPISNHLYFYWYRQILGQKVEFLVSFYNNEISEKSEIFDDQFSVERPDGSNFTLKIRSTKLEDSAMYFCATNRLASSNEQFFGPGTRLTVL.

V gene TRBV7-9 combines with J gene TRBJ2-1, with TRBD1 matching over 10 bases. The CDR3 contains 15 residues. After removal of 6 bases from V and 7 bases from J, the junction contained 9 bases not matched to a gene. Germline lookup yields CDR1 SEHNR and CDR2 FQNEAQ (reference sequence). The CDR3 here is CASRNRDRGQNEQFF. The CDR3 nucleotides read TGTGCCAGCAGAAACCGGGACAGGGGTCAAAATGAGCAGTTCTTC. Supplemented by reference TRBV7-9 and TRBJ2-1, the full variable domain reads DTGVSQNPRHKITKRGQNVTFRCDPISEHNRLYWYRQTLGQGPEFLTYFQNEAQLEKSRLLSDRFSAERPKGSFSTLEIQRTEQGDSAMYLCASRNRDRGQNEQFFGPGTRLTVL.

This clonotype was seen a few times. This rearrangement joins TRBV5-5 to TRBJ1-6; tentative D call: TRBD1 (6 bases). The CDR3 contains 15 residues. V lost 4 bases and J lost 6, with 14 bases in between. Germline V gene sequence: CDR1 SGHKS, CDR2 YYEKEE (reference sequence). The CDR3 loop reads CASSGIGRGNSPLHF. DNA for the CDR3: TGTGCCAGCAGCGGCATAGGCAGGGGTAATTCACCCCTCCACTTT.

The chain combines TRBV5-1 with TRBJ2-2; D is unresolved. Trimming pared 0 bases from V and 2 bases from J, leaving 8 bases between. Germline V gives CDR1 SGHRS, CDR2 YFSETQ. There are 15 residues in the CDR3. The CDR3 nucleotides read TGCGCCAGCAGCTTGGCCAGTCAAAACACCGGGGAGCTGTTTTTT. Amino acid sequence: CASSLASQNTGELFF.

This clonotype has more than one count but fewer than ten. CDR3 amino acids: CAISAGTSDTDTQYF. The CDR3 nucleotides are TGTGCCATCAGCGCCGGGACTAGCGACACAGATACGCAGTATTTT. The V call is TRBV10-3, the J call TRBJ2-3; 10 nucleotides align to TRBD2. The trim removed 6 bases at V and 2 bases at J, leaving 5 bases unmatched. The germline gives CDR1 ENHRY, CDR2 SYGVKD. This CDR3 comprises 15 residues.

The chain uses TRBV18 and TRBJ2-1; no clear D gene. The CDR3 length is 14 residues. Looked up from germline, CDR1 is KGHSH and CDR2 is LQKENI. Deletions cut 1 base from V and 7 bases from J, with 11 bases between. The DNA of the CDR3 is TGTGCCAGCTCACCACGGAAGGACCGGAATGAGCAGTTCTTC. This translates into CASSPRKDRNEQFF.

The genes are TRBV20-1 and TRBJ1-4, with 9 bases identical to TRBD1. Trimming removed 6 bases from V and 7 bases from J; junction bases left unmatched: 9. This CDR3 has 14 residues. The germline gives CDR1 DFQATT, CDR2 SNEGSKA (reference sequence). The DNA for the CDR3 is TGCAGTGCCCGCCCGACAGGGGGTGGTGAAAAACTGTTTTTT. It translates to CSARPTGGGEKLFF.

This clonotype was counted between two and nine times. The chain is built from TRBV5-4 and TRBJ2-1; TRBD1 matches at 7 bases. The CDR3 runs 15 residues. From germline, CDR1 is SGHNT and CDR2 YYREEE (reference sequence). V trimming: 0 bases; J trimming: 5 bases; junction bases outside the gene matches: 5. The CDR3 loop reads CASSLDSGGHNEQFF. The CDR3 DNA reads TGTGCCAGCAGCTTGGACTCAGGGGGACACAATGAGCAGTTCTTC.

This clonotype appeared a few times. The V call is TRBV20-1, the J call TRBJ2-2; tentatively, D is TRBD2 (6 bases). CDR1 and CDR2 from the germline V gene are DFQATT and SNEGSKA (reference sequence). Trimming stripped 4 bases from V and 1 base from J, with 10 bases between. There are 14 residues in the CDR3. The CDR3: CSAKTGLNTGELFF. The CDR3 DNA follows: TGCAGTGCTAAAACGGGACTGAACACCGGGGAGCTGTTTTTT.

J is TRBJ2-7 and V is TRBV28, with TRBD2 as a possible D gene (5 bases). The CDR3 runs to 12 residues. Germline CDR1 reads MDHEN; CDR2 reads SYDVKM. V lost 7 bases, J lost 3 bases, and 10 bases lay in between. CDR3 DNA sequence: TGTGCCAGCACCTCCGGGATCTACGAGCAGTACTTC. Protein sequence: CASTSGIYEQYF.

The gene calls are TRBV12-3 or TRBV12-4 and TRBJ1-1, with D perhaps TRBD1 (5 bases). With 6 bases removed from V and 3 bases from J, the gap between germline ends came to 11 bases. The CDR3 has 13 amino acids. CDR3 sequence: CASSTGRHTEAFF. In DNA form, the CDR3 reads TGTGCCAGCAGCACGGGACGGCACACTGAAGCTTTCTTT.

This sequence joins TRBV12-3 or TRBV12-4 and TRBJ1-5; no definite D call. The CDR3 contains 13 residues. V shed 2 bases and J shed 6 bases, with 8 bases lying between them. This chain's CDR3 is CASSLSSFQPQHF. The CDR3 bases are TGTGCCAGCAGTTTATCTTCATTTCAGCCCCAGCATTTT.

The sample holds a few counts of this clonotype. CDR3 DNA: TGTGCCAGCAGCCCCACAGGGGAAACGAATGAAAAACTGTTTTTT. This translates into CASSPTGETNEKLFF. The chain has TRBV14 and TRBJ1-4; TRBD1 agrees at 7 bases. The CDR3 loop spans 15 amino acids. Germline V lookup: CDR1 SGHDN, CDR2 FVKESK. The trim removed 4 bases at V and 5 bases at J, leaving 7 bases unmatched.

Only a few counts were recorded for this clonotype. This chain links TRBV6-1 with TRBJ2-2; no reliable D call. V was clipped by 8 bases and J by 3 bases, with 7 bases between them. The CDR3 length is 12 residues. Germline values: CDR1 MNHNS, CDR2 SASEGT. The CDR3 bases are TGTGCCAGCTATTTGCACACCGGGGAGCTGTTTTTT. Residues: CASYLHTGELFF.

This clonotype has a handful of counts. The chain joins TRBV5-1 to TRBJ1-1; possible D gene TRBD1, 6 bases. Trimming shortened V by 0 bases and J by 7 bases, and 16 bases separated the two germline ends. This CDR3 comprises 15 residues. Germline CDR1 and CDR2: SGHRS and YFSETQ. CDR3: CASSLAITRTDEAFF. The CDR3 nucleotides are TGCGCCAGCAGCTTGGCCATTACCCGGACAGATGAAGCTTTCTTT.